A single T cell receptor (beta chain) is shown here with its context. Authors' processing steps: The assay estimated nucleated cells by amplifying reference gene primers. Clones were read by immunoSEQ multiplex PCR, and TCRdb kept only the in-frame ones, dropping some. V and J calls and clone size are those listed in that table; D and trimming were worked out from the DNA. The sample shows 45,000 to 50,000 clones, 70% to 90% of them seen only once. The CDR3 is 13 residues long. V was cut by 2 bases and J by 6 bases, with 10 bases left in between. Per the germline V gene, CDR1 is KGHSY and CDR2 is FQNENV. This entry comes from a study of blood T cell repertoires in COVID-19. Study in general: The United States, Italy and Spain supplied acute and convalescent COVID-19 samples. Sources were T cells, B-cell-depleted T cells, or PBMCs; the material itself was cDNA or gDNA.

The specimen sequenced was peripheral blood. The receptor's source is a woman at least 80 years old with COVID-19, enrolled during active disease. This rearrangement joins TRBV16 to TRBJ1-2; TRBD1 is a possible D gene (6 bases). The CDR3 region is CASSQTGSDGYTF. The CDR3 DNA follows: TGTGCCAGCAGCCAAACAGGGTCAGATGGCTACACCTTC.